Each of the 11 T cell receptor beta chains below was sequenced from the same sample in a study of T-cell reconstitution after alpha-beta-depleted transplantation in children. The authors prepared the TCRbeta library with unique molecular identifiers. TCRdb used MiXCR to reprocess the PCR reads, holding one entry per CDR3 protein. The profile covers approximately 350,000 distinct CDR3 sequences, with about an eighth appearing a single time and around 4.5% taken by the ten largest. The specimen was PBMCs, collected from the stem cell graft. The origin of the receptors is a human donor who donated a stem cell graft to a child with Fanconi anemia.

The genes are TRBV6-1 and TRBJ1-4, with 7 positions matching TRBD1. The germline gives CDR1 MNHNS, CDR2 SASEGT. Losses at the gene ends were 0 bases for V and 8 bases for J; bases not matched to a gene: 15. CDR3 size: 18 residues. The CDR3 protein is CASSEAPGEPRGREKLFF. CDR3 DNA sequence: TGTGCCAGCAGTGAAGCTCCTGGGGAGCCCAGGGGGAGAGAAAAACTGTTTTTT.

In its sample, this clonotype was seen a few times. The chain recombines TRBV6-2 or TRBV6-3 with TRBJ1-5; D is perhaps TRBD1 (5 bases). V was shortened by 6 bases and J by 6 bases, with 21 bases between the two germline ends. The CDR3 loop spans 16 amino acids. The V gene's germline CDR1 is MNHEY and CDR2 SVGEGT. The CDR3 region is CASRPTGGQGGQPQHF. CDR3 DNA sequence: TGTGCCAGCAGACCAACAGGAGGGCAAGGAGGTCAGCCCCAGCATTTT.

This clonotype has a handful of counts. This chain uses TRBV2 with TRBJ1-5, with 7 bases fitting TRBD1. The V gene's germline CDR1 is SNHLY and CDR2 FYNNEI. After removal of 6 bases from V and 0 bases from J, the junction contained 5 bases not matched to a gene. There are 15 residues in the CDR3. CDR3 bases: TGTGCCAGCAGCTTGACAGGGAATAGCAATCAGCCCCAGCATTTT. Translation: CASSLTGNSNQPQHF.

This sequence joins TRBV20-1 and TRBJ1-4; D call uncertain. This CDR3 is 16 amino acids long. Between the trimmed V and J ends, which lost 4 bases and 0 bases, there was a span of 15 bases. Looked up from germline, CDR1 is DFQATT and CDR2 is SNEGSKA (reference sequence). In DNA, the CDR3 is TGCAGTGCTACCTCGGGATCCTCTACAACTAATGAAAAACTGTTTTTT. It codes for CSATSGSSTTNEKLFF.

The rearrangement links TRBV7-2 to TRBJ2-7; no firm D call. This CDR3 has 15 amino acids. The germline CDR1 and CDR2 sequences are SGHTA and FQGNSA. Trimming stripped 5 bases from V and 6 bases from J, with 20 bases between. The CDR3 coding sequence is TGTGCCAGCAGCCCTATCTCGGGTGGGGTCGGCGAGCAGTACTTC. Protein sequence: CASSPISGGVGEQYF.

This clonotype was detected many times. This chain connects TRBV20-1 to TRBJ1-1; D call uncertain. Trimming took off 4 bases at V and 4 bases at J, with 13 bases between the two ends. Germline V gene lookup returns CDR1 DFQATT and CDR2 SNEGSKA (reference sequence). The CDR3 has 13 amino acids. The DNA of the CDR3 is TGCAGTGCTAAAAGCTGGGAGGGCACTGAAGCTTTCTTT. Translated: CSAKSWEGTEAFF.

This clonotype was picked up a small number of times. The chain carries TRBV5-1 and TRBJ1-1; 8 bases align to TRBD1. In germline, CDR1 is SGHRS, CDR2 YFSETQ. V dropped 4 bases and J dropped 2; count of bases not matched to a gene: 7. This CDR3 has 15 residues. CDR3 sequence reads: CASSTTGTGNTEAFF. CDR3 in DNA: TGCGCCAGCAGCACGACCGGGACAGGTAACACTGAAGCTTTCTTT.

This rearrangement joins TRBV5-1 to TRBJ2-3, with 10 bases aligning to TRBD1. Trimming removed 1 base from V and 6 bases from J; junction bases left unmatched: 8. The CDR3 totals 16 residues. Looked up from germline, CDR1 is SGHRS and CDR2 is YFSETQ. The CDR3 here is CASSLLGQGLGDTQYF. In nucleotides, the CDR3 is TGCGCCAGCAGCTTGCTGGGACAGGGGCTGGGCGATACGCAGTATTTT.

V is TRBV5-5 and J is TRBJ1-1; no firm D call. Trimming took off 1 base at V and 7 bases at J, with 23 bases between the two ends. CDR3 length: 17 residues. CDR1 and CDR2 (germline): SGHKS, YYEKEE (reference sequence). CDR3 protein: CASSLSGFVGEKNEAFF. The DNA for the CDR3 is TGTGCCAGCAGCTTGTCCGGATTTGTCGGAGAAAAAAATGAAGCTTTCTTT.

The sample holds a few counts of this clonotype. The rearrangement links TRBV7-8 to TRBJ1-1; unclear D gene. V lost 0 bases and J lost 4, with 15 bases in between. The CDR3 consists of 16 residues. Per germline, CDR1 SGHVS and CDR2 FQNEAQ. The CDR3: CASSLAREGLGTEAFF. The CDR3 bases are TGTGCCAGCAGCTTAGCGCGCGAGGGTCTGGGCACTGAAGCTTTCTTT.

The chain uses TRBV4-2 and TRBJ2-5; tentative D call: TRBD2 (5 bases). This CDR3 contains 17 residues. The V gene lost 5 bases and the J gene lost 2 bases, with 21 bases spanning the gap. Germline loops: CDR1 LGHNA, CDR2 YNFKEQ. The CDR3 bases are TGTGCCAGCAGCTTAATACGCGGCGGAGGATGGCAAGAGACCCAGTACTTC. It translates to CASSLIRGGGWQETQYF.